What follows are 24 T cell receptor beta chains derived from one specimen sequenced in a study of human T cells and chemical hapten exposure. Documented time point: patch test 1, 2 weeks after DPC sensitization. Stated treatment: therapeutic diphenylcyclopropenone sensitization with weekly scalp DPC. Each CDR3 protein is one row after TCRdb ran MiXCR on the RACE reads. In the table there are around 150,000 distinct CDR3 sequences, around 13% of which are singletons. Sequences were derived from whole blood, sampled in connection with sensitization to the hapten diphenylcyclopropenone (DPC). The source of these receptors is a woman in her 30s with alopecia areata. Some clones in this sample may be carry-over from other donors' samples.

In this sample, this clonotype turned up once. The V and J genes are TRBV6-5 and TRBJ2-5; 7 bases align to TRBD2. Germline values: CDR1 MNHEY, CDR2 SVGAGI. Trimming cost V 0 bases and J 7 bases; bases outside gene matches: 8. CDR3 length equals 15 residues. CDR3 loop: CASSYSGLADVTQYF. The CDR3 DNA sequence: TGTGCCAGCAGTTACTCGGGGCTAGCGGATGTGACCCAGTACTTC.

The chain has TRBV20-1 and TRBJ1-1, with D hard to call. V gave up 3 bases and J gave up 4 bases, with 15 bases separating them. Per germline, CDR1 DFQATT and CDR2 SNEGSKA (reference sequence). CDR3 size: 14 residues. The CDR3 region is CSASSAGRGTEAFF. The CDR3 coding sequence is TGCAGTGCTAGTTCTGCAGGTCGGGGCACTGAAGCTTTCTTT.

The rearrangement joins TRBV6-6 to TRBJ1-6; the match to TRBD1 covers 8 bases. V was pared by 3 bases and J by 7 bases, with 5 bases of the junction left unmatched. Germline V gene data show CDR1 as MNHNY and CDR2 as SVGAGI (reference sequence). CDR3 length: 15 residues. In DNA, the CDR3 is TGTGCCAGCAGTTATACAGGACAGGGAAATTCACCCCTCCACTTT. This encodes CASSYTGQGNSPLHF.

This clonotype came up many times. V usage is TRBV2 and J usage is TRBJ1-5, with unresolved D. V lost 4 bases to trimming and J lost 5 bases, with 6 bases between them. Per germline, CDR1 SNHLY and CDR2 FYNNEI. The CDR3 is made up of 12 amino acids. The CDR3 region has the DNA TGTGCCAGCAGTGTAGGTGATCAGCCCCAGCATTTT. This translates into CASSVGDQPQHF. The full variable domain, its missing parts supplied by reference TRBV2 and TRBJ1-5, is EPEVTQTPSHQVTQMGQEVILRCVPISNHLYFYWYRQILGQKVEFLVSFYNNEISEKSEIFDDQFSVERPDGSNFTLKIRSTKLEDSAMYFCASSVGDQPQHFGDGTRLSIL.

This rearrangement joins TRBV29-1 to TRBJ1-4, with 9 positions matching TRBD1. Losses at the gene ends were 6 bases for V and 8 bases for J; bases not matched to a gene: 10. The CDR3 sequence is 14 residues long. Germline values: CDR1 SQVTM, CDR2 ANQGSEA. In DNA form, the CDR3 reads TGCAGCGTAGATGGGACAGGGCATGGGGAAAAACTGTTTTTT. Its protein product is CSVDGTGHGEKLFF.

The table lists this clonotype with a few counts. V is TRBV28 and J is TRBJ1-5; D perhaps matches TRBD1 (5 bases). The CDR3 contains 14 residues. The germline V gene has CDR1 MDHEN and CDR2 SYDVKM. The germline V and J ends were trimmed by 8 bases and 7 bases, with 18 bases remaining between them. The CDR3 protein is CASQGDAGYQPQHF. The CDR3 bases are TGTGCCAGCCAAGGGGACGCAGGGTACCAGCCCCAGCATTTT.

This clonotype showed up just a few times. This rearrangement joins TRBV27 to TRBJ2-2; tentatively, D is TRBD1 or TRBD2 (5 bases each). Germline V gene data show CDR1 as MNHEY and CDR2 as SMNVEV (reference sequence). V lost 2 bases and J 6 bases, leaving 16 bases between the germline ends. This CDR3 region has 16 residues. Here the CDR3 DNA reads TGTGCCAGCAGTTTAGCGGGTCTGGGGACGGCCGGGGAGCTGTTTTTT. It translates to CASSLAGLGTAGELFF.

This clonotype has just a few counts. This chain uses TRBV12-3 or TRBV12-4 with TRBJ1-4; D not resolved. The CDR3 has 12 residues. Trimming took 4 bases from V and 6 from J, leaving 6 bases between them. The CDR3 protein is CASSSPYEKLFF. CDR3 DNA sequence: TGTGCCAGCAGTTCCCCTTATGAAAAACTGTTTTTT.

This clonotype was counted at least ten times. The chain recombines TRBV11-3 with TRBJ2-3; 7 nucleotides match TRBD2. Germline values: CDR1 SGHNT, CDR2 YENEEA. The J segment lost 3 bases and the V segment lost 3 bases, leaving 3 bases of the junction unmatched. This CDR3 is built from 14 residues. CDR3 coding DNA: TGTGCCAGCAGCTTCCGGGAGGTGACAGATACGCAGTATTTT. Encoded protein: CASSFREVTDTQYF.

CDR3 sequence (DNA): TGTGCCAGCACCCCGCCCGGCCAATATGGCTACACCTTC. It codes for CASTPPGQYGYTF. This sequence joins TRBV7-9 and TRBJ1-2; unclear D gene. From germline, CDR1 is SEHNR and CDR2 FQNEAQ (reference sequence). V lost 7 bases to trimming and J lost 5 bases, with 14 bases between them. The CDR3 covers 13 residues. Together with reference TRBV7-9 and TRBJ1-2, the CDR3 gives the full variable domain: DTGVSQNPRHKITKRGQNVTFRCDPISEHNRLYWYRQTLGQGPEFLTYFQNEAQLEKSRLLSDRFSAERPKGSFSTLEIQRTEQGDSAMYLCASTPPGQYGYTFGSGTRLTVV.

This chain joins TRBV30 and TRBJ1-5, with a tentative D call TRBD1 (6 bases). The V and J ends lost 0 bases and 2 bases respectively, with 17 bases between them. CDR1 is GTSNPN and CDR2 is SVGIG in the germline V gene (reference sequence). This CDR3 contains 17 residues. As DNA, the CDR3 is TGTGCCTGGAGTGTAGACAGGTCGGATATAGGCAATCAGCCCCAGCATTTT. Encoded protein: CAWSVDRSDIGNQPQHF.

This clonotype showed up many times. The rearrangement joins TRBV5-1 to TRBJ1-5, with TRBD1 as a possible D gene (5 bases). The CDR3 is made up of 13 amino acids. The V gene lost 0 bases and the J gene lost 7 bases, with 8 bases spanning the gap. Germline values: CDR1 SGHRS, CDR2 YFSETQ. CDR3: CASSLAWGQPQHF. CDR3 sequence (DNA): TGCGCCAGCAGCTTGGCTTGGGGGCAGCCCCAGCATTTT.

The chain combines TRBV27 with TRBJ1-1; TRBD1 matches 7 bases. The germline V gene has CDR1 MNHEY and CDR2 SMNVEV (reference sequence). CDR3 length equals 12 residues. Germline trimming cut 6 bases from V and 5 bases from J; bases unmatched to any gene: 3. CDR3 nucleotides: TGTGCCAGCAGCACAGGGGATACTGAAGCTTTCTTT. Translating it yields CASSTGDTEAFF.

This chain joins TRBV4-1 and TRBJ1-2; D is unclear. Germline CDR1 and CDR2: MGHRA and YSYEKL. The CDR3 extends over 15 amino acids. Trimming stripped 0 bases from V and 1 base from J, with 9 bases between. CDR3 DNA: TGCGCCAGCAGCCAAGATTTCGGGGATAACTATGGCTACACCTTC. This encodes CASSQDFGDNYGYTF.

This clonotype was detected only a few times. V gene TRBV7-2 combines with J gene TRBJ1-2; D perhaps matches TRBD1 (5 bases). This CDR3 is built from 13 residues. The germline V and J ends were trimmed by 5 bases and 8 bases, with 15 bases remaining between them. Germline assignment: CDR1 SGHTA and CDR2 FQGNSA. The CDR3 sequence: CASSPIRGEGYTF. The DNA for the CDR3 is TGTGCCAGCAGCCCCATTCGGGGCGAGGGCTACACCTTC.

In its sample, this clonotype was seen a few times. This sequence joins TRBV11-3 and TRBJ2-6; no definite D call. Germline assignment: CDR1 SGHNT and CDR2 YENEEA. The CDR3 sequence is 14 residues long. V was pared by 4 bases and J by 0 bases, with 4 bases between. CDR3 sequence (DNA): TGTGCCAGCAGCTGGGACTCTGGGGCCAACGTCCTGACTTTC. Translated, it gives CASSWDSGANVLTF.

The rearrangement uses TRBV6-6 and TRBJ2-3; 9 bases align to TRBD1. Germline trimming cut 6 bases from V and 3 bases from J; bases unmatched to any gene: 7. Germline V lookup: CDR1 MNHNY, CDR2 SVGAGI (reference sequence). The CDR3 length is 15 residues. The CDR3 here is CASRGGQGLTDTQYF. The CDR3 coding sequence is TGTGCCAGCAGGGGGGGACAGGGCCTGACAGATACGCAGTATTTT.

This clonotype appeared many times. The rearrangement joins TRBV7-2 to TRBJ2-2, with 12 nucleotides matching TRBD2. The CDR3 runs 15 residues. CDR1 SGHTA and CDR2 FQGNSA come from the germline V gene. After removal of 2 bases from V and 7 bases from J, the junction contained 2 bases not matched to a gene. The CDR3 spells CASSLLGLAGGELFF. Written as DNA, the CDR3 is TGTGCCAGCAGCTTACTGGGACTAGCGGGCGGGGAGCTGTTTTTT.

This clonotype was recorded at least ten times. The chain recombines TRBV20-1 with TRBJ2-5, with 10 positions matching TRBD1. Germline values: CDR1 DFQATT, CDR2 SNEGSKA (reference sequence). Germline trimming cut 5 bases from V and 2 bases from J; bases unmatched to any gene: 8. CDR3 length: 15 amino acids. The CDR3 DNA reads TGCAGTGCTGTATTACGGGACAGGGGACAAGAGACCCAGTACTTC. It is translated as CSAVLRDRGQETQYF.

The chain uses TRBV28 and TRBJ1-3, with D perhaps matching TRBD1 (5 bases). V was shortened by 6 bases and J by 2 bases, with 17 bases between the two germline ends. The CDR3 consists of 16 residues. In germline, CDR1 is MDHEN, CDR2 SYDVKM. The DNA of the CDR3 is TGTGCCAGCAGCCTACTAGGGCAGGGTCCTGGAAACACCATATATTTT. As protein: CASSLLGQGPGNTIYF.

This clonotype was seen a few times. The chain employs TRBV12-3 or TRBV12-4 and TRBJ2-7, with D tentatively TRBD1 (6 bases). Trimming pared 3 bases from V and 1 base from J, leaving 10 bases between. This CDR3 contains 14 residues. The CDR3 DNA reads as TGTGCCAGCAGTTTGACAGGCCCATCCTACGAGCAGTACTTC. It translates to CASSLTGPSYEQYF.

This clonotype appeared many times. This chain joins TRBV27 and TRBJ1-1; TRBD1 agrees at 12 bases. Unmatched junction bases numbered 1, after V lost 4 bases and J lost 4 bases. The CDR3 length is 14 residues. Germline values: CDR1 MNHEY, CDR2 SMNVEV (reference sequence). CDR3 nucleotides: TGTGCCAGCAGTTCGGGACAGGGGGCCACTGAAGCTTTCTTT. It translates to CASSSGQGATEAFF.

This chain joins TRBV9 and TRBJ2-1; possible D gene TRBD2, 6 bases. The CDR3 has 16 residues. Germline V gene sequence: CDR1 SGDLS, CDR2 YYNGEE. Trimming left V 6 bases short and J 0 bases short, with 16 bases between. CDR3 region: CASNSSGAGSYNEQFF. DNA of the CDR3: TGTGCCAGCAACTCATCCGGAGCGGGCTCCTACAATGAGCAGTTCTTC.

The CDR3 loop reads CASRLKMNTEAFF. For the CDR3, the DNA is TGTGCCAGCAGATTGAAGATGAACACTGAAGCTTTCTTT. The V gene is TRBV6-4, the J gene TRBJ1-1; D is uncertain. The CDR3 has 13 amino acids. V lost 6 bases to trimming and J lost 0 bases, with 8 bases between them. CDR1 and CDR2 from the germline V gene are MRHNA and SNTAGT.